This TCR beta chain came from a study of tumor and adjacent non-tumor tissue in lung cancer. The germline V gene has CDR1 DFQATT and CDR2 SNEGSKA (reference sequence). The CDR3 totals 18 residues. RNA was extracted from bulk tissue without any cell sorting. Notes on the study in general: TCR diversity was significantly greater in tumor than normal lung tissue. Tumor TCR diversity, when higher, was linked to shorter survival.

Comment on this clonotype: Its antigen is undetermined. Sequence at one end of the junction differs from germline and may be a read error.

The library came from three nested PCR rounds adapted from ARM-PCR protocols. One entry per CDR3 protein, called by TCRdb with MiXCR from the multiplex PCR reads. The table shows approximately 120,000 distinct CDR3 sequences, with roughly 75% occurring only once. Specimen: lung tumor tissue. The source is a woman aged 55-70 years with non-small cell lung cancer. V and J are TRBV20-1 and TRBJ2-5, with TRBD2 identical over 11 bases. This CDR3 reads CSARDKTSGSPRQESQYF. The DNA for the CDR3 is TGCAGTGCTAGAGATAAAACTAGCGGGAGTCCTAGGCAAGAGAGCCAGTACTTC.